This T cell receptor beta chain was identified in a study of blood T cell repertoires in COVID-19. On the study more broadly: The samples span acute and convalescent COVID-19 from the United States, Italy and Spain.

Clones were read by immunoSEQ multiplex PCR, and TCRdb kept only the in-frame ones, dropping some. The sample has a few hundred thousand clones; around 90% are singletons. The CDR3 spans 15 residues. Trimming left V 2 bases short and J 4 bases short, with 14 bases between. CDR1 is MDHEN, CDR2 SYDVKM, per germline. This chain joins TRBV28 and TRBJ1-2; TRBD1 is a possible D gene (5 bases). The specimen sequenced was PBMCs or T cells enriched from blood (not recorded which). The sequence came from a woman aged 18-35 years with acute COVID-19. CDR3 nucleotides: TGTGCCAGCAGTTTAGCGACCGGACAACGCTATGGCTACACCTTC. Amino acid sequence: CASSLATGQRYGYTF.